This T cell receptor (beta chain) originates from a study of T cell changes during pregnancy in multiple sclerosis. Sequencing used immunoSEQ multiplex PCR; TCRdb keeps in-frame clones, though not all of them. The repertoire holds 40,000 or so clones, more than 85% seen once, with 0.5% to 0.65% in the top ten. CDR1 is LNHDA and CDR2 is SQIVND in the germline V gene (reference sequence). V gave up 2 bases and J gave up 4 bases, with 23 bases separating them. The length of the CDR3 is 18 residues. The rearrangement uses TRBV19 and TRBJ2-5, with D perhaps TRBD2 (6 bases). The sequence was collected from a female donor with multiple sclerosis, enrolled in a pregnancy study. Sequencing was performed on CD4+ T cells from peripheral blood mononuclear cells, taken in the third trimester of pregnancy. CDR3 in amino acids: CASSITGVSGVLRETQYF. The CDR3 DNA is TGTGCCAGTAGTATAACGGGGGTCTCGGGGGTATTGCGAGAGACCCAGTACTTC. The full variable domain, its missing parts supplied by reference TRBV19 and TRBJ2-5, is DGGITQSPKYLFRKEGQNVTLSCEQNLNHDAMYWYRQDPGQGLRLIYYSQIVNDFQKGDIAEGYSVSREKKESFPLTVTSAQKNPTAFYLCASSITGVSGVLRETQYFGPGTRLLVL.